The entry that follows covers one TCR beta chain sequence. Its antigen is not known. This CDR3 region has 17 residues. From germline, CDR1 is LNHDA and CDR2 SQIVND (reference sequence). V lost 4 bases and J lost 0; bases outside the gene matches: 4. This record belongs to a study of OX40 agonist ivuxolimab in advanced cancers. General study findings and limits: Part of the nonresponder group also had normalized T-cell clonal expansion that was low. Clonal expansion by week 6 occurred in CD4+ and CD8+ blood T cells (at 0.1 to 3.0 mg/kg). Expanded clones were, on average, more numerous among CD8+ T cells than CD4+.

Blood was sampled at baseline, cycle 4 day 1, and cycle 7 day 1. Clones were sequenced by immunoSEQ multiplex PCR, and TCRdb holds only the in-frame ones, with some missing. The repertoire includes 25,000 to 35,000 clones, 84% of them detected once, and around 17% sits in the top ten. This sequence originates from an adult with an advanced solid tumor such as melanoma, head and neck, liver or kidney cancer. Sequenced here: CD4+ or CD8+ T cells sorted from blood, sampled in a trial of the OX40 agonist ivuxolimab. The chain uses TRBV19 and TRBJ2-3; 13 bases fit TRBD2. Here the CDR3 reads CASSTAGLAGSTDTQYF. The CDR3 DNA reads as TGTGCCAGTAGTACGGCGGGACTAGCGGGGAGCACAGATACGCAGTATTTT.